This is a list of T cell receptor beta chains from one sample in a study of CD8 T cells in ankylosing spondylitis. Via MiXCR, TCRdb re-called the 5' RACE reads, giving one row per CDR3 protein. The profile shows 750,000 to 850,000 distinct CDR3 sequences, about 10% of them singletons. The specimen was blood, either unsorted or a sorted T cell fraction (not recorded which). The receptors were sampled from a male donor with ankylosing spondylitis. Both conserved end residues are part of each CDR3. The order of the fields is D gene, V gene, J gene, clone size, CDR3 DNA, CDR3 protein. A D gene is named only where the DNA matches it firmly. A clone size is listed for some rows: how often the clone was seen (once, few, many), or a class if it is expanded.

d_call: .
v_call: TRBV18
j_call: TRBJ1-3
clone_size: .
cdr3_nt: TGTGCCAGCTCACCAGAGGGGAGTGGCTCTGGAAACACCATATATTTT
cdr3_aa: CASSPEGSGSGNTIYF

d_call: TRBD1
v_call: TRBV28
j_call: TRBJ2-7
clone_size: few
cdr3_nt: TGTGCCAGCAGGGGGACAGCCTCCTACGAGCAGTACTTC
cdr3_aa: CASRGTASYEQYF

d_call: .
v_call: TRBV25-1
j_call: TRBJ1-2
clone_size: many
cdr3_nt: TGTGCCAGCAGTGAATACAGGGAGGACCCCCACTACACCTTC
cdr3_aa: CASSEYREDPHYTF

d_call: .
v_call: TRBV9
j_call: TRBJ1-5
clone_size: .
cdr3_nt: TGTGCCAGCTCCCCCCATATGAATAGCAATCAGCCCCAGCATTTT
cdr3_aa: CASSPHMNSNQPQHF

d_call: TRBD1
v_call: TRBV5-1
j_call: TRBJ1-6
clone_size: few
cdr3_nt: TGCGCCAGCAGCTTTGCAGGACAGGATAATTCACCCCTCCACTTT
cdr3_aa: CASSFAGQDNSPLHF

d_call: TRBD2
v_call: TRBV24-1
j_call: TRBJ2-1
clone_size: .
cdr3_nt: TGTGCCACCGGGGGGGAGTCTCGGAATGAGCAGTTCTTC
cdr3_aa: CATGGESRNEQFF

d_call: .
v_call: TRBV20-1
j_call: TRBJ1-5
clone_size: .
cdr3_nt: TGCAGTGCTCTCTCGGCGGGGGCAGAACAGCCCCAGCATTTT
cdr3_aa: CSALSAGAEQPQHF

d_call: TRBD1
v_call: TRBV20-1
j_call: TRBJ2-3
clone_size: few
cdr3_nt: TGCAGCGCTTCAACTACGATCACTCAGGGGGCCCGCACAGATACGCAGTATTTT
cdr3_aa: CSASTTITQGARTDTQYF

d_call: .
v_call: TRBV18
j_call: TRBJ2-7
clone_size: few
cdr3_nt: TGTGCCAGCTCACCGTGGCAGGGCACCTACGAGCAGTACTTC
cdr3_aa: CASSPWQGTYEQYF

d_call: TRBD2
v_call: TRBV12-3/TRBV12-4
j_call: TRBJ2-1
clone_size: many
cdr3_nt: TGTGCCAGCAGCCCAAATCCGGGACTAGCGGGGGGCGGCTCCTACAATGAGCAGTTCTTC
cdr3_aa: CASSPNPGLAGGGSYNEQFF

d_call: .
v_call: TRBV7-2
j_call: TRBJ1-1
clone_size: few
cdr3_nt: TGTGCCAGCAGCTTTGGGTCGGCGAACACTGAAGCTTTCTTT
cdr3_aa: CASSFGSANTEAFF

d_call: .
v_call: TRBV20-1
j_call: TRBJ1-6
clone_size: few
cdr3_nt: TGCAGTGCTTCCTGGAGGGGCTTCAATTCACCCCTCCACTTT
cdr3_aa: CSASWRGFNSPLHF

d_call: TRBD1
v_call: TRBV28
j_call: TRBJ1-2
clone_size: .
cdr3_nt: TGTGCCAGCAGTAGGCGACAGGGAGGCTATGGCTACACCTTC
cdr3_aa: CASSRRQGGYGYTF

d_call: .
v_call: TRBV4-3
j_call: TRBJ1-4
clone_size: few
cdr3_nt: TGCGCCAGCAGCCAAGTTGCGGCAATCGAAAAACTGTTTTTT
cdr3_aa: CASSQVAAIEKLFF

d_call: .
v_call: TRBV20-1
j_call: TRBJ2-3
clone_size: few
cdr3_nt: TGCAGTGCTAGAGATTCTGGACAGTCCACAGATACGCAGTATTTT
cdr3_aa: CSARDSGQSTDTQYF

d_call: TRBD2
v_call: TRBV19
j_call: TRBJ2-2
clone_size: many
cdr3_nt: TGTGCCAGTAGATGGCGGGGACTAGCGGGATCCGCGACCACCGGGGAGCTGTTTTTT
cdr3_aa: CASRWRGLAGSATTGELFF

d_call: .
v_call: TRBV28
j_call: TRBJ1-1
clone_size: .
cdr3_nt: TGTGCCAGCAGAGGGGCGGGCTACTATGGAAACACTGAAGCTTTCTTT
cdr3_aa: CASRGAGYYGNTEAFF